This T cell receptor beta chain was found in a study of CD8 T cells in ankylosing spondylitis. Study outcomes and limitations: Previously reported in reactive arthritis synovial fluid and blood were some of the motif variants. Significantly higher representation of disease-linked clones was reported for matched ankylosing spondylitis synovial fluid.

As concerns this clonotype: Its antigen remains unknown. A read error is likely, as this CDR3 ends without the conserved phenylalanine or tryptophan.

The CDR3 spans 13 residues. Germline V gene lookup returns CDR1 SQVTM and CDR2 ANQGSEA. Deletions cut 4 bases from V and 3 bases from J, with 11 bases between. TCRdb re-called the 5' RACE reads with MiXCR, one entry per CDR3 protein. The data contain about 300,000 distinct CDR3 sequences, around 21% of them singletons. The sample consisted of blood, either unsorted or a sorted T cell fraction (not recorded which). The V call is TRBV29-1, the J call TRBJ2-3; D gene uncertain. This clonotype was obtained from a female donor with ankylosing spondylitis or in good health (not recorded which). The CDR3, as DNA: TGCAGCGTTGGCCACGGTCGGACAGATACGCAGTATTCT. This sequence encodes CSVGHGRTDTQYS.